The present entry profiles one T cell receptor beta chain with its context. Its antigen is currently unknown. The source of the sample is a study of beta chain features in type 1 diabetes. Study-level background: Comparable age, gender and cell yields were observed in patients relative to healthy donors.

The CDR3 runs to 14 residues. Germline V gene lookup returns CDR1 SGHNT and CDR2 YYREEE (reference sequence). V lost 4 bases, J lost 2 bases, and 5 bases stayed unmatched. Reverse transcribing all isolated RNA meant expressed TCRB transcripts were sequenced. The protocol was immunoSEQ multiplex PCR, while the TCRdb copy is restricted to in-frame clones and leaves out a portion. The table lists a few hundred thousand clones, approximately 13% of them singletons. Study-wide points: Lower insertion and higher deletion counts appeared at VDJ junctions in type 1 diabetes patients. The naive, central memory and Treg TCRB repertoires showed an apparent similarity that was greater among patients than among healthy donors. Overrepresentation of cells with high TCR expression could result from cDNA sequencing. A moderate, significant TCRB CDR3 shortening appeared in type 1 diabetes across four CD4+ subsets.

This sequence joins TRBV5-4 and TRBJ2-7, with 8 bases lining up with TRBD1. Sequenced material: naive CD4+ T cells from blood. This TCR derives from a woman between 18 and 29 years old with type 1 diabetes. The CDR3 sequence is CASSIDRGTYEQYV. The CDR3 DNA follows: TGTGCCAGCAGCATAGACAGGGGAACCTACGAGCAGTACGTC.